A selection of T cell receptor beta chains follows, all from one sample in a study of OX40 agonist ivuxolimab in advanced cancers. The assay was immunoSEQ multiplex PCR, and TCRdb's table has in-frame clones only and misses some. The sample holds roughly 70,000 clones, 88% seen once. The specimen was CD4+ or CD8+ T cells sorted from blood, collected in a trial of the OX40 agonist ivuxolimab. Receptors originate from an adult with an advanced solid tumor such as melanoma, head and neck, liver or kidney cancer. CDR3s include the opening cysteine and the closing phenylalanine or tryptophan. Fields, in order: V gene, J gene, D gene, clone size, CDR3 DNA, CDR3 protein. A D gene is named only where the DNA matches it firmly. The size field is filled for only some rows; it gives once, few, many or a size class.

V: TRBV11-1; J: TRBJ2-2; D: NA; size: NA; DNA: TGTGCCAGCAGCTTAGAAAGGGGCGCCGGGGAGCTGTTTTTT; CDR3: CASSLERGAGELFF
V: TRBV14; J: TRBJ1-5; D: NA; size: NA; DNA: TGTGCCAGCAGCCCCGACAGGAATCAGCCCCAGCATTTT; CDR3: CASSPDRNQPQHF
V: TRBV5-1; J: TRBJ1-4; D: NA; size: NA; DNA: TGCGCCAGCACCGTTGGGGCAACTAATGAAAAACTGTTTTTT; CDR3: CASTVGATNEKLFF
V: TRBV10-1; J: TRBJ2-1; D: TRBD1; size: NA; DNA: TGCGCCAGCAGTGAGTCTCGACCAGGACAGGGATACTCCTACAATGAGCAGTTCTTC; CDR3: CASSESRPGQGYSYNEQFF
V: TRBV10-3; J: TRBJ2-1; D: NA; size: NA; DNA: TGTGCCATCTCTAACTACAATGAGCAGTTCTTC; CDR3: CAISNYNEQFF
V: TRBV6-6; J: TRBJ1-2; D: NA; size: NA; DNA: TGTGCCAGCAGTTACGGGGGCGCCGCTAACTATGGCTACACCTTC; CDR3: CASSYGGAANYGYTF
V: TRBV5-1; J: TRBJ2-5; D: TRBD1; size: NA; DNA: TGCGCCAGCAGCCTTATACAGGGGGCCCAAGAGACCCAGTACTTC; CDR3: CASSLIQGAQETQYF
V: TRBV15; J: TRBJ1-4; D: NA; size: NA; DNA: TGTGCCACCAAGTTTGGGGACGGAAATGAAAAACTGTTTTTT; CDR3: CATKFGDGNEKLFF
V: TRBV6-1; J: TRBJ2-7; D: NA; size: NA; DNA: TGTGCCAGCAGACCTCAGGAGGGGTACTACGAGCAGTACTTC; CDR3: CASRPQEGYYEQYF
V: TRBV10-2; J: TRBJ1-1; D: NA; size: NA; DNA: TGCGCCAGCAGTGACCCGACAAGGTCTGAAGCTTTCTTT; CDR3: CASSDPTRSEAFF
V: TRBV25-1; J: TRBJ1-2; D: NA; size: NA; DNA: TGTGCCAGCAGAATGACGGCTGGAGGCTACACCTTC; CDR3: CASRMTAGGYTF
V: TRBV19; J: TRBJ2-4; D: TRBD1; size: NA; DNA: TGTGCCAGTAGTCGACAGGGAAACATTCAGTACTTC; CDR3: CASSRQGNIQYF
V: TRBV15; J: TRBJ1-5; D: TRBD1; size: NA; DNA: TGTGCCACCAGCAGCGTCCCGGGACAGCCGAACAATCAGCCCCAGCATTTT; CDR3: CATSSVPGQPNNQPQHF
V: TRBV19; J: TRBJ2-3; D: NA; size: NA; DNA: TGTGCCAGTAGTATCCGGGGCAGTCGCACAGATACGCAGTATTTT; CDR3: CASSIRGSRTDTQYF
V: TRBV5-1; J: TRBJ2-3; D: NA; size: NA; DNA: TGCGCCAGCAGCCAGGGGGGCGCAGATACGCAGTATTTT; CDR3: CASSQGGADTQYF
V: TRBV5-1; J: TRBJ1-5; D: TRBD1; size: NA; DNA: TGCGCCAGCAGCCCCGGACAGGGTGTGGGTCAGCCCCAGCATTTT; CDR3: CASSPGQGVGQPQHF
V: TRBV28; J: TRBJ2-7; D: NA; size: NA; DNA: TGTGCCAGCGGGGAGGGAGGGGGCGCTGAGGGCGAGCAGTACTTC; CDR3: CASGEGGGAEGEQYF
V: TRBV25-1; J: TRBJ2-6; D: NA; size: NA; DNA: TGTGCCAGCAGTTCGTACAGCTCTGGGGCCAACGTCCTGACTTTC; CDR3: CASSSYSSGANVLTF
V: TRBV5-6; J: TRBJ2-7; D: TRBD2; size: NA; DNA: TGTGCCAGCAGCTCTAGCGGGAGCTCCTACGAGCAGTACTTC; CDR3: CASSSSGSSYEQYF
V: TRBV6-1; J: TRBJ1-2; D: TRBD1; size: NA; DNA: TGTGCCAGCAGTGCAGGGGGTGGCTACACCTTC; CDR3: CASSAGGGYTF
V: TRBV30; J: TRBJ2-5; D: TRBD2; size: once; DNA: TGTGCCTGGACGACTAGCGGGGGGGCCGGGGAGACCCAGTACTTC; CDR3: CAWTTSGGAGETQYF
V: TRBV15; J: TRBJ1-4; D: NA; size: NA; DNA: TGTGCCACCAGCAGAGCAGGGAGAGTAACTAATGAAAAACTGTTTTTT; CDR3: CATSRAGRVTNEKLFF
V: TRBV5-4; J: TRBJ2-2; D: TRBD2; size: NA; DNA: TGTGCCAGCAGCCAATTAGCGGGAGGGTACACCGGGGAGCTGTTTTTT; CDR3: CASSQLAGGYTGELFF
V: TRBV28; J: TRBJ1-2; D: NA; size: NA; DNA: TGTGCCAGCAGTTTCGGTCAGGGTAACACCTATGGCTACACCTTC; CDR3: CASSFGQGNTYGYTF
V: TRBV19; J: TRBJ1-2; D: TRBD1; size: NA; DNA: TGTGCCAGTAGTAGCTACGGACAGGGCGAGTATGGCTACACCTTC; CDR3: CASSSYGQGEYGYTF
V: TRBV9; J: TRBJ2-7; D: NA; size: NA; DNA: TGTGCCAGCAGCCTCTCCGGTGGCGGAGGGCCCTACGAGCAGTACTTC; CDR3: CASSLSGGGGPYEQYF
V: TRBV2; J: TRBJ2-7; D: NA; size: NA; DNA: TGTGCCAGCACCCGGGACTCCGGGTACGAGCAGTACTTC; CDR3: CASTRDSGYEQYF
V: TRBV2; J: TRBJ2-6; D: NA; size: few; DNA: TGTGCCAGCAGTGAAGTCGGGCGCGGCGTCCTGACTTTC; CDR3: CASSEVGRGVLTF
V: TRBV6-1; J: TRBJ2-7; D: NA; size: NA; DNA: TGTGCCAGCAGTCCCTCTCGACTCGAGCAGTACTTC; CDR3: CASSPSRLEQYF
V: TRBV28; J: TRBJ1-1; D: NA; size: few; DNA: TGTGCCAGCAGCGGGCGGGTAGCTTTCTTT; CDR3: CASSGRVAFF
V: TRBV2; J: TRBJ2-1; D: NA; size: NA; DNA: TGTGCCAGCAGTGAAAGGGCGGGGAGCCCCCGTAGGGGGGGGGCCAATGAGCAGTTCTTC; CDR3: CASSERAGSPRRGGANEQFF
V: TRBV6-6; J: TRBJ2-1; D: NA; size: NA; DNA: TGTGCCAGCAGTTACCCGGGTCGGCAAGCCAATGAGCAGTTCTTC; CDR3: CASSYPGRQANEQFF
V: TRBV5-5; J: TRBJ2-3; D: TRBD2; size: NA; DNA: TGTGCCAGCAGCCCCAGACTAGCTTCGACAGATACGCAGTATTTT; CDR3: CASSPRLASTDTQYF
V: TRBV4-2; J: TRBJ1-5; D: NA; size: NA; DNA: TGTGCCAGCAGCCGGGAACAGGGAAATCAGCCCCAGCATTTT; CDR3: CASSREQGNQPQHF
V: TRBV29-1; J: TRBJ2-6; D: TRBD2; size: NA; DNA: TGCAGCGTTGATGGCGGGGGGTCTGGGGCCAACGTCCTGACTTTC; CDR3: CSVDGGGSGANVLTF
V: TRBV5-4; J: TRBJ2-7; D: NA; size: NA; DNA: TGTGCCAGCAGCTTGGACGTACCGTCCGAGCAGTACTTC; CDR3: CASSLDVPSEQYF
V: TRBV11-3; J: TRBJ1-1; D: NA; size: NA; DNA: TGTGCCAGCAGCTTGAGGCGGAACACTGAAGCTTTCTTT; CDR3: CASSLRRNTEAFF
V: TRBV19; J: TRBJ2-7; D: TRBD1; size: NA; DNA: TGTGCCAGTAGTATTGTGGGAGACAGGGTGTTCTACGAGCAGTACTTC; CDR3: CASSIVGDRVFYEQYF
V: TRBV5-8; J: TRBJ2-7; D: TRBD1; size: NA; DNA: TGTGCCAGCAGCTTCATCAGGGGGTACTCCTACGAGCAGTACTTC; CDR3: CASSFIRGYSYEQYF
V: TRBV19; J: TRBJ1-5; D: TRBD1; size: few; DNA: TGTGCCAGTAGTAGTACCTCAGGGGGATTTTTCCAGCCCCAGCATTTT; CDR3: CASSSTSGGFFQPQHF
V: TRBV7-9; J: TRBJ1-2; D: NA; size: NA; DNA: TGTGCCAGCAGCTTATCAGGGGAAGGTGGCTACACCTTC; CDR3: CASSLSGEGGYTF
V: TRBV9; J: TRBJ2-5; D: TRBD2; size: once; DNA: TGTGCCAGCAGCGTAGAGGGAGCGGGGGAGACCCAGTACTTC; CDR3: CASSVEGAGETQYF
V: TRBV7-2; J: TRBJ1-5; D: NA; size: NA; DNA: TGTGCCAGCAGCTTAGGTTCGTATAGCAATCAGCCCCAGCATTTT; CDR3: CASSLGSYSNQPQHF
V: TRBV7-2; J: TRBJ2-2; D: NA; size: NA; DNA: TGTGCCAGCAGCTTCCACAGGGACCGAGGCACCGGGGAGCTGTTTTTT; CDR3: CASSFHRDRGTGELFF
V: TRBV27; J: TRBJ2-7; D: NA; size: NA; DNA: TGTGCCAGCAGTCGGACGGTTTCCTACGAGCAGTACTTC; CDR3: CASSRTVSYEQYF
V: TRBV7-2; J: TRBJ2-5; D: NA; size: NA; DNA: TGTGCCAGCAGCGCGGGGGCAGGGCAGGAGACCCAGTACTTC; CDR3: CASSAGAGQETQYF
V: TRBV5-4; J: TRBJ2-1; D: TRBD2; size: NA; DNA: TGTGCCAGCAGCTTGGGGGTTGGTGGGAGGGTAGGCTATGAGCAGTTCTTC; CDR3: CASSLGVGGRVGYEQFF
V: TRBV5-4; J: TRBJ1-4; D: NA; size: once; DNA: TGTGCCAGCAGCCGAATCGCCGGGACACCCTCCGAGTCTGAAAAACTGTTTTTT; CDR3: CASSRIAGTPSESEKLFF
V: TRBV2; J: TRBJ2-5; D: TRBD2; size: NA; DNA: TGTGCCAGCAGCCGGGACTACCAAAGGGCCCAGTACTTC; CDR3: CASSRDYQRAQYF
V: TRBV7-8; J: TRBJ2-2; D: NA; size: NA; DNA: TGTGCCAGCAGCTTAGGCGCCCTAGCTAACACCGGGGAGCTGTTTTTT; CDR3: CASSLGALANTGELFF
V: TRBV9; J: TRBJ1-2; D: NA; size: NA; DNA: TGTGCCAGCAGCGTATCGTCGTCAGCTAACTATGGCTACACCTTC; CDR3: CASSVSSSANYGYTF
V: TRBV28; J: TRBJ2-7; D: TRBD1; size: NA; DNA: TGTGCCAGCAGTTTAGCGGGACAGGGCCCCCTTTCCTACGAGCAGTACTTC; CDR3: CASSLAGQGPLSYEQYF
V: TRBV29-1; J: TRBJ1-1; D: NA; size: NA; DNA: TGCAGCGTTGAAGGGCGGCTCACCATGAACACTGAAGCTTTCTTT; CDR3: CSVEGRLTMNTEAFF
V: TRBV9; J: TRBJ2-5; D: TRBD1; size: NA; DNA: TGTGCCAGCAGCATTGCAGGGGGCGAGACCCAGTACTTC; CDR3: CASSIAGGETQYF
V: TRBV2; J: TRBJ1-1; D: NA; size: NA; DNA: TGTGCCAGCAGGAGGACGGAGCGTGAAGCTTTCTTT; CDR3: CASRRTEREAFF
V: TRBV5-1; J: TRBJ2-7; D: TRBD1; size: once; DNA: TGCGCCAGCAGCTTGGTAGGACAGGGGAACGAGCAGTACTTC; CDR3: CASSLVGQGNEQYF
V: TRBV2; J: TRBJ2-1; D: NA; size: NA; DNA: TGTGCCAGCAGTAAGCAGGGGCGAGGTGAGCAGTTCTTC; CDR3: CASSKQGRGEQFF
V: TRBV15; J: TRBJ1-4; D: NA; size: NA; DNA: TGTGCCGCCAGCAGAGCAGGGAGAGTAACTAATGAAAAACTGTTTTTT; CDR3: CAASRAGRVTNEKLFF
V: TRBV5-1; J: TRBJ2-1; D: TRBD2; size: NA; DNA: TGCGCCAGCAGCTTGCCTAGCGGGAGAGCCCGGGATGAGCAGTTCTTC; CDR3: CASSLPSGRARDEQFF